Below are 5 T cell receptor beta chains sequenced from a single sample in a study of persistence of HIV-infected CD4 T cells. The immunoSEQ assay was version 4, run in survey mode. TCRdb's table, derived via immunoSEQ multiplex PCR, lists solely in-frame clones and lacks some. This table holds more than 25,000 clones, about 80% found once. These TCRs are of unknown antigen specificity. Lysates of CMV-infected fibroblasts at about 10 ug/mL stimulated these cells. Sorted nonresponding memory CD4+ T cells were CD40L-negative, CD69-negative, CD45RO-high. The specimen comprised CD4+ T cells sorted from PBMCs after roughly 18-hour stimulation, sampled from a patient who received antiretroviral therapy. The receptors shown here come from an adult woman with HIV who was CMV-seropositive.

This chain links TRBV24-1 with TRBJ1-5, with D possibly matching TRBD1 (6 bases). Germline CDR1 reads KGHDR; CDR2 reads SFDVKD. This CDR3 is built from 14 residues. The ends were cut back, 4 bases at V and 6 bases at J, with 12 bases in the middle. The CDR3 protein is CATSDQGFGQPQHF. CDR3 nucleotides: TGTGCCACCAGTGACCAGGGGTTCGGTCAGCCCCAGCATTTT.

The chain uses TRBV5-6 and TRBJ1-3, with 10 nucleotides matching TRBD1. Germline V gene lookup returns CDR1 SGHDT and CDR2 YYEEEE. This CDR3 has 15 residues. With V trimmed by 5 bases and J by 7 bases, 9 bases remained unmatched. This chain's CDR3 is CASSPKGQGRNTIYF. Written as DNA, the CDR3 is TGTGCCAGCAGTCCCAAGGGACAGGGGCGGAACACCATATATTTT.

The J gene is TRBJ1-1, the V gene TRBV18; weak D call: TRBD1 (5 bases). The germline V gene encodes CDR1 KGHSH and CDR2 LQKENI. The V gene lost 3 bases and the J gene lost 2 bases, with 13 bases spanning the gap. The CDR3 has 15 amino acids. CDR3 amino acids: CASSPSGGINTEAFF. The DNA for the CDR3 is TGTGCCAGCTCACCTAGCGGGGGGATTAACACTGAAGCTTTCTTT.

This clone has a handful of counts. V is TRBV4-2 and J is TRBJ1-2, with a tentative D call TRBD1 (5 bases). This CDR3 region has 15 residues. Looked up from germline, CDR1 is LGHNA and CDR2 is YNFKEQ. V was pared by 1 base and J by 5 bases, with 14 bases between. The CDR3 is CASSQGSLGEYGYTF. DNA of the CDR3: TGTGCCAGCAGCCAAGGAAGTTTGGGGGAGTATGGCTACACCTTC.

This clone has only a few counts. The chain carries TRBV3-1 (or the pseudogene TRBV3-2) and TRBJ2-1, with TRBD2 matching over 8 bases. The V and J ends lost 5 bases and 6 bases, in that order; junction bases with no gene match: 12. Germline values: CDR1 LGHDT, CDR2 YNNKEL (reference sequence). This CDR3 has 16 amino acids. The CDR3 DNA sequence: TGTGCCAGCAGCTCTAAGGTCCTAGCGGGCTCCAATGAGCAGTTCTTC. This codes for CASSSKVLAGSNEQFF.